The 16 T cell receptor beta chains below were found in one sample sequenced in a study of cytomegalovirus exposure and HLA in healthy donors. PCR used 60 Vbeta primers and 13 Jbeta primers. Profiled with immunoSEQ multiplex PCR; TCRdb holds only in-frame clones, not every one. This repertoire shows about 180,000 clones, over 70% found once; its top ten account for roughly 1.5%. The sequenced material came from PBMCs. Receptors were obtained from a man aged 18-30 years in good health and CMV-seronegative.

This clone came up once. CDR3 protein: CASSSGLAADTQYF. The CDR3 DNA reads as TGTGCCAGTTCATCCGGACTAGCCGCAGATACGCAGTATTTT. The chain is built from TRBV19 and TRBJ2-3, with TRBD2 identical over 8 bases. The V and J ends lost 8 bases and 4 bases, in that order; junction bases with no gene match: 8. Germline V lookup: CDR1 LNHDA, CDR2 SQIVND (reference sequence). The CDR3 length is 14 residues. Supplemented by reference TRBV19 and TRBJ2-3, the full variable domain reads DGGITQSPKYLFRKEGQNVTLSCEQNLNHDAMYWYRQDPGQGLRLIYYSQIVNDFQKGDIAEGYSVSREKKESFPLTVTSAQKNPTAFYLCASSSGLAADTQYFGPGTRLTVL.

J is TRBJ2-7 and V is TRBV7-9; D is unclear. Germline V gene sequence: CDR1 SEHNR, CDR2 FQNEAQ (reference sequence). The length of the CDR3 is 14 residues. V lost 5 bases, J lost 2 bases, and 13 bases lay in between. The CDR3 DNA reads TGTGCCAGCAGCCCTAACTTACCCCCCTACGAGCAGTACTTC. The encoded protein is CASSPNLPPYEQYF.

This chain links TRBV6-6 with TRBJ2-7; 11 bases align to TRBD1. The CDR3 length is 16 residues. Germline lookup yields CDR1 MNHNY and CDR2 SVGAGI (reference sequence). J was trimmed by 0 bases and V by 7 bases; bases with no gene match: 8. The chain's CDR3 is CASIQRGTGGSYEQYF. The CDR3 bases are TGTGCCAGCATTCAACGGGGGACAGGGGGCTCCTACGAGCAGTACTTC.

J is TRBJ1-4 and V is TRBV7-2, with TRBD1 matching 7 bases. The germline V gene has CDR1 SGHTA and CDR2 FQGNSA. There are 15 residues in the CDR3. V was clipped by 7 bases and J by 5 bases; unmatched bases: 10. The CDR3 DNA follows: TGTGCCAGCACGACCCTAGGGACAGCGAATGAAAAACTGTTTTTT. Translation: CASTTLGTANEKLFF.

The rearrangement joins TRBV28 to TRBJ2-1; 9 bases line up with TRBD2. This CDR3 has 15 amino acids. The V gene's germline CDR1 is MDHEN and CDR2 SYDVKM. The V gene end was trimmed by 7 bases and the J gene end by 5 bases; junction bases not matched to a gene: 9. The CDR3 region has the DNA TGTGCCAGCATGTGGGCGGGAGGGAGAAACAATGAGCAGTTCTTC. It is translated as CASMWAGGRNNEQFF.

This chain connects TRBV2 to TRBJ1-5; maybe TRBD1 (5 bases). Germline V CDR1 and CDR2: SNHLY, FYNNEI. The CDR3 is 12 amino acids. Trimming took off 7 bases at V and 4 bases at J, with 8 bases between the two ends. The CDR3 DNA reads TGTGCCAGCAACCGGGGGAATCAGCCCCAGCATTTT. Protein product: CASNRGNQPQHF.

J is TRBJ2-5 and V is TRBV5-1, with 7 bases identical to TRBD1. TRBJ2-7 explains the end of the DNA better; the J call may be wrong. The germline gives CDR1 SGHRS, CDR2 YFSETQ. CDR3 length: 15 amino acids. The CDR3 protein is CASSFGTVNSYEQYF. The DNA for the CDR3 is TGCGCCAGCAGCTTCGGGACAGTCAATTCCTACGAGCAGTACTTC.

CDR3 loop: CASSFGPGGYSYNEQFF. The CDR3 nucleotides are TGCGCCAGCAGCTTCGGTCCGGGGGGGTACTCCTACAATGAGCAGTTCTTC. This chain links TRBV5-1 with TRBJ2-1; 8 bases are a match to TRBD2. The germline V gene has CDR1 SGHRS and CDR2 YFSETQ. The CDR3 contains 17 residues. V lost 2 bases to trimming and J lost 0 bases; unmatched junction nucleotides: 7.

This clone appeared a few times. The rearrangement joins TRBV6-1 to TRBJ1-2, with a possible D match to TRBD1 (6 bases). V was pared by 0 bases and J by 8 bases, with 13 bases between. CDR3 size: 14 residues. Germline CDR1 MNHNS, CDR2 SASEGT. The CDR3 loop is CASSEAAGAGGYTF. CDR3 DNA sequence: TGTGCCAGCAGTGAAGCGGCGGGGGCAGGGGGCTACACCTTC.

The V and J genes are TRBV27 and TRBJ2-3; 9 bases match TRBD2. Germline V gene sequence: CDR1 MNHEY, CDR2 SMNVEV (reference sequence). CDR3 length: 15 amino acids. After removal of 4 bases from V and 4 bases from J, the junction contained 6 bases not matched to a gene. CDR3 protein: CASSSAGGSPDTQYF. For the CDR3, the DNA is TGTGCCAGCAGTTCGGCGGGAGGGAGCCCAGATACGCAGTATTTT.

The chain recombines TRBV27 with TRBJ2-2; TRBD2 matches at 14 bases. V shed 5 bases and J 6 bases; nucleotides not matched to a gene: 5. This CDR3 is built from 16 residues. Per the germline V gene, CDR1 is MNHEY and CDR2 is SMNVEV (reference sequence). CDR3 nucleotides: TGTGCCAGCAGTGCCGGGACTAGCGGGAGTGCCGGGGAGCTGTTTTTT. Residues: CASSAGTSGSAGELFF.

This chain connects TRBV19 to TRBJ2-7; TRBD2 matches 13 bases. Germline V CDR1 and CDR2: LNHDA, SQIVND (reference sequence). The V gene end was trimmed by 3 bases and the J gene end by 5 bases; junction bases not matched to a gene: 16. The CDR3 spans 19 residues. The CDR3 bases are TGTGCCAGTAGTATCAGAGGCCCCGGACTAGCGGGAGCTAGGGACGAGCAGTACTTC. It yields the protein CASSIRGPGLAGARDEQYF.

This chain links TRBV5-1 with TRBJ2-3, with 13 positions matching TRBD2. The CDR3 spans 16 residues. Germline V gene data show CDR1 as SGHRS and CDR2 as YFSETQ. V trimming: 3 bases; J trimming: 3 bases; junction bases outside the gene matches: 4. CDR3 nucleotides: TGCGCCAGCAGCTATCAGACTAGCGGGGGGACAGATACGCAGTATTTT. Protein: CASSYQTSGGTDTQYF.

The chain has TRBV7-6 and TRBJ2-1; 9 nucleotides match TRBD2. The CDR3 spans 13 residues. The V and J ends lost 8 bases and 7 bases, in that order; junction bases with no gene match: 6. CDR1 is SGHVS and CDR2 is FNYEAQ in the germline V gene. CDR3 loop: CASRELAGNEQFF. Written as DNA, the CDR3 is TGTGCCAGCCGTGAGCTAGCGGGGAATGAGCAGTTCTTC.

This clone was seen only a few times. The chain is built from TRBV20-1 and TRBJ1-1; D is unresolved. The CDR3 length is 11 residues. CDR1 DFQATT and CDR2 SNEGSKA come from the germline V gene (reference sequence). V lost 0 bases and J 10 bases, leaving 9 bases between the germline ends. DNA for the CDR3: TGCAGTGCTAGAGATCTCGCGCTAGCTTTCTTT. Its translation: CSARDLALAFF.

The chain combines TRBV2 with TRBJ1-3; D perhaps matches TRBD1 (6 bases). Trimming removed 5 bases from V and 4 bases from J, with 12 bases in between. The CDR3 is made up of 14 amino acids. The germline gives CDR1 SNHLY, CDR2 FYNNEI. CDR3 DNA sequence: TGTGCCAGCAGTTTACAGGGAACCGGAAACACCATATATTTT. It specifies CASSLQGTGNTIYF.